The TCR beta chain under discussion was sequenced for a study of cytomegalovirus exposure and HLA in healthy donors. Study outcomes and limitations: Researchers reported that a few CMV-associated chains were confirmed in vitro as CMV antigen-specific. Later analysis suggested links between common viral pathogens and several top significant clusters.

Trimming cost V 3 bases and J 4 bases, with 6 bases left between them. Germline CDR1 reads GTSNPN; CDR2 reads SVGIG (reference sequence). This CDR3 region has 12 residues. The PCR contained 60 Vbeta and 13 Jbeta primers. Produced via immunoSEQ multiplex PCR; TCRdb's table is partial and in-frame only. This sample's table reports under 90,000 clones. Comments on this clone: Antigen specificity is unknown.

The sequence derives from a female donor in good health and CMV-seropositive. Sequencing input: PBMCs. The rearrangement uses TRBV30 and TRBJ2-2; no definite D call. The CDR3: CAWSRFTGELFF. The CDR3 DNA reads TGTGCCTGGAGCCGGTTCACCGGGGAGCTGTTTTTT. The full variable domain, in which reference TRBV30 and TRBJ2-2 provide the parts outside the CDR3, is SQTIHQWPATLVQPVGSPLSLECTVEGTSNPNLYWYRQAAGRGLQLLFYSVGIGQISSEVPQNLSASRPQDRQFILSSKKLLLSDSGFYLCAWSRFTGELFFGEGSRLTVL.